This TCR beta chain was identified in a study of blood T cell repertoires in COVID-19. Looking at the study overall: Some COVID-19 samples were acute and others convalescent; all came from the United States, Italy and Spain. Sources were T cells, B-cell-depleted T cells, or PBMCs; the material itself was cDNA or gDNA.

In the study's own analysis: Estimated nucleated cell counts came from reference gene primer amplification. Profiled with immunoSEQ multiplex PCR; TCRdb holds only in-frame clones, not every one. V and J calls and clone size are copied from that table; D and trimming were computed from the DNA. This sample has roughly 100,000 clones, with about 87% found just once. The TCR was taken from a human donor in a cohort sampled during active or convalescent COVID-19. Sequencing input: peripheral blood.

DNA of the CDR3: TGTGCCAGCAGCCGGGCAGGGACTCACGAGCAGTACTTC. This encodes CASSRAGTHEQYF. The V call is TRBV5-4, the J call TRBJ2-7; D might be TRBD2 (6 bases). Germline V gene data show CDR1 as SGHNT and CDR2 as YYREEE (reference sequence). The CDR3 has 13 amino acids. The V and J ends lost 4 bases and 5 bases respectively, with 13 bases between them.